This T cell receptor (beta chain) came from a study of cytomegalovirus exposure and HLA in healthy donors. The study's findings and limits: Solely CMV serostatus was available to characterize immune exposure.

In regard to this clone: Antigen unknown.

Primers: 60 Vbeta forward and 13 Jbeta reverse. Measured with immunoSEQ multiplex PCR; TCRdb has only the in-frame clones, and not every one. The sample carries fewer than 200,000 clones, roughly 76% recorded once. The CDR3 is made up of 15 amino acids. J lost 2 bases, V lost 4 bases, and 6 bases had no gene match. The germline CDR1 and CDR2 sequences are SGHRS and YFSETQ. This chain connects TRBV5-1 to TRBJ1-2, with TRBD1 matching 9 bases. The clonotype originates from a male donor in good health and CMV-seronegative. Sequencing was done on a sample of PBMCs. Written as DNA, the CDR3 is TGCGCCAGCAGCACCACGGGACAGGGAAACTATGGCTACACCTTC. Translation: CASSTTGQGNYGYTF.